The present T cell receptor (beta chain) was sequenced within a study of lymphopenia after photon versus proton radiotherapy. Clones were sequenced by immunoSEQ multiplex PCR, and TCRdb holds only the in-frame ones, with some missing. The sample lists tens of thousands of clones, 86% occurring once. As to this clone: The antigen is undetermined.

Germline lookup yields CDR1 MNHNS and CDR2 SASEGT. The CDR3 spans 15 residues. The junction had 3 bases not matched to a gene; V was cut back by 5 bases and J by 2 bases. Study-level findings and limits: Survival link was tested only in deceased patients; proton benefit remains a possibility. Photon-treated patients lost naive T cells and TCR diversity; proton-treated stayed stable. A bigger post-nadir fall in TCR diversity correlated inversely with survival time in deceased patients. After the lymphocyte nadir, photon-treated repertoires showed oligoclonal expansion, especially of CD8+ Temra cells.

This sample comprised peripheral blood, obtained from a patient treated with photon-based radiotherapy. This chain connects TRBV6-1 to TRBJ2-6; 7 positions agree with TRBD2. The TCR comes from a man aged 35 to 55 with gastric cancer. The CDR3 spells CASSLGGAGANVLTF. The CDR3 DNA reads as TGTGCCAGCAGTCTGGGAGGGGCTGGGGCCAACGTCCTGACTTTC.